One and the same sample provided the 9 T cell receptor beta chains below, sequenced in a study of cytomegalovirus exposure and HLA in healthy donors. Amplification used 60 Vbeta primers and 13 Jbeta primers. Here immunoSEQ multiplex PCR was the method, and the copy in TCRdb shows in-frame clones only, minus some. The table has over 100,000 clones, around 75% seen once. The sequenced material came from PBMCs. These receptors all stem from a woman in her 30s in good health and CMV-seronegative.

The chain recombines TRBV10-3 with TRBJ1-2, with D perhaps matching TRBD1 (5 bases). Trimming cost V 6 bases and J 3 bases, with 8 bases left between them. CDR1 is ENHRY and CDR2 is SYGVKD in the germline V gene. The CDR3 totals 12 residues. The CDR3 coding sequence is TGTGCCATCAGCACAGGAGACTATGGCTACACCTTC. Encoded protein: CAISTGDYGYTF.

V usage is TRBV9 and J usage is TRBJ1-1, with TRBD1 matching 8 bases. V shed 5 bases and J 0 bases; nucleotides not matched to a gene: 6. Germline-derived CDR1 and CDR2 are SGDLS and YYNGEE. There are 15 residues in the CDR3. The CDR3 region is CASSQTGAMNTEAFF. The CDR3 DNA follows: TGTGCCAGCAGTCAGACAGGGGCCATGAACACTGAAGCTTTCTTT.

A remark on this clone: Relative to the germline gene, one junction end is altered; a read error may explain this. The chain's CDR3 is CSSSLGGSNYGYTF. The CDR3 DNA reads TGTTCCAGCAGCTTAGGCGGTTCTAACTATGGCTACACCTTC. The chain employs TRBV7-9 and TRBJ1-2; D is uncertain. This CDR3 has 14 amino acids. Germline CDR1 SEHNR, CDR2 FQNEAQ (reference sequence).

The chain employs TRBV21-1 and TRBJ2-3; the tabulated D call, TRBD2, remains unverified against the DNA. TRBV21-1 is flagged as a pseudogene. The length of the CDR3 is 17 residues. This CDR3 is CASSKNTGAPEADTQYF. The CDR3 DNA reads TGTGCCAGCAGCAAAAACACGGGCGCCCCGGAGGCAGATACGCAGTATTTT.

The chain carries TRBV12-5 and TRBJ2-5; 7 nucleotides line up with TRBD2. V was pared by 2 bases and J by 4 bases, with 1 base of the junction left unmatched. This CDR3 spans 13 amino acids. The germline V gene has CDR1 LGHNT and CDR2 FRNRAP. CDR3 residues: CASGLIAGETQYF. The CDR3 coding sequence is TGTGCTAGTGGTTTGATAGCGGGAGAGACCCAGTACTTC. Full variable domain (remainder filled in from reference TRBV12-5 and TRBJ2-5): DARVTQTPRHKVTEMGQEVTMRCQPILGHNTVFWYRQTMMQGLELLAYFRNRAPLDDSGMPKDRFSAEMPDATLATLKIQPSEPRDSAVYFCASGLIAGETQYFGPGTRLLVL.

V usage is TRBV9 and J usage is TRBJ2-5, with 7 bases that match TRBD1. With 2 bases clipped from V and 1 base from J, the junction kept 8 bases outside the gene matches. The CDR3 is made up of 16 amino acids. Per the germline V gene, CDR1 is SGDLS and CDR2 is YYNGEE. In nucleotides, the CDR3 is TGTGCCAGCAGCGTTAGGGGGCTGGGCATCCAAGAGACCCAGTACTTC. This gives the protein CASSVRGLGIQETQYF.

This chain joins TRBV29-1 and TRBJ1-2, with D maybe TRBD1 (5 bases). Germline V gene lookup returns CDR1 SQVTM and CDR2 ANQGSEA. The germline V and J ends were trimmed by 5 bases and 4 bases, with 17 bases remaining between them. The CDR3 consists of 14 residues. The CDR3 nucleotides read TGCAGCGTTCCCCGCGCGGGGGAGGGCTATGGCTACACCTTC. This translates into CSVPRAGEGYGYTF.

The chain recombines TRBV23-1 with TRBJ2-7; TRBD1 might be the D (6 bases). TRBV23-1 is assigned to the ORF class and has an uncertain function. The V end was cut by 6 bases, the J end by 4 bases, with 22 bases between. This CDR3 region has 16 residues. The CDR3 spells CASSLKITGSVYEQYF. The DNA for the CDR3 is TGCGCCAGCAGCCTTAAAATCACAGGGAGCGTGTACGAGCAGTACTTC.

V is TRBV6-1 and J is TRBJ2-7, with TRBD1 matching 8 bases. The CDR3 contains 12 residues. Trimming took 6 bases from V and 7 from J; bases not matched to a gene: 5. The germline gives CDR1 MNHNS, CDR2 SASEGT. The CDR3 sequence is CASRDRAWEQYF. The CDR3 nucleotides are TGTGCCAGCAGGGACAGGGCTTGGGAGCAGTACTTC.